One sample yielded the 10 T cell receptor beta chains listed below, sequenced in a study of cytomegalovirus exposure and HLA in healthy donors. The PCR ran on 60 Vbeta and 13 Jbeta primers. The data were produced by immunoSEQ multiplex PCR, yet TCRdb's version contains in-frame clones alone and is incomplete. The table records 150,000 or so clones, around three quarters of them present only once. Sequenced input: PBMCs. The receptors originated from a middle-aged man in good health and CMV-seropositive.

The rearrangement joins TRBV7-6 to TRBJ2-5; D might be TRBD1 (6 bases). The germline gives CDR1 SGHVS, CDR2 FNYEAQ. The CDR3 is made up of 13 amino acids. V was pared by 3 bases and J by 5 bases, with 10 bases between. The CDR3 loop is CASSFDRKETQYF. For the CDR3, the DNA is TGTGCCAGCAGCTTTGACAGGAAGGAGACCCAGTACTTC.

With regard to this clone: Other DNA sequences from this sample encode an identical CDR3 as well. This sequence joins TRBV5-1 and TRBJ1-5; TRBD1 might be the D (5 bases). The CDR3 consists of 13 residues. The V gene's germline CDR1 is SGHRS and CDR2 YFSETQ. The V and J ends lost 0 bases and 7 bases respectively, with 8 bases between them. DNA of the CDR3: TGCGCCAGCAGCTTGGGGCAGGGACAGCCCCAGCATTTT. It codes for CASSLGQGQPQHF.

This chain connects TRBV2 to TRBJ1-4, with D maybe TRBD1 (5 bases). This CDR3 region has 13 residues. Trimming took 8 bases from V and 7 from J, leaving 14 bases between them. The germline CDR1 and CDR2 sequences are SNHLY and FYNNEI. CDR3 protein: CASRGAQGEKLFF. In DNA, the CDR3 is TGTGCCAGCCGTGGGGCGCAGGGTGAAAAACTGTTTTTT.

The V call is TRBV14, the J call TRBJ2-7; TRBD2 agrees at 9 bases. CDR1 and CDR2 from the germline V gene are SGHDN and FVKESK. The CDR3 is 15 residues long. V dropped 5 bases and J dropped 0; count of bases not matched to a gene: 5. The CDR3 region has the DNA TGTGCCAGCAGCTTCCATAGCGGGGGCTCCTACGAGCAGTACTTC. Amino acid sequence: CASSFHSGGSYEQYF. The full variable domain, with the rest looked up from reference TRBV14 and TRBJ2-7, is EAGVTQFPSHSVIEKGQTVTLRCDPISGHDNLYWYRRVMGKEIKFLLHFVKESKQDESGMPNNRFLAERTGGTYSTLKVQPAELEDSGVYFCASSFHSGGSYEQYFGPGTRLTVT.

V usage is TRBV7-9 and J usage is TRBJ2-7; 7 positions agree with TRBD2. The ends lost 3 bases at V and 5 bases at J; junction bases unmatched: 7. This CDR3 spans 14 amino acids. Germline CDR1 and CDR2: SEHNR and FQNEAQ (reference sequence). The CDR3: CASSFGGGSDEQYF. As DNA, the CDR3 is TGTGCCAGCAGCTTTGGGGGGGGGAGTGACGAGCAGTACTTC. The variable domain in full, completed from reference TRBV7-9 and TRBJ2-7, reads DTGVSQNPRHKITKRGQNVTFRCDPISEHNRLYWYRQTLGQGPEFLTYFQNEAQLEKSRLLSDRFSAERPKGSFSTLEIQRTEQGDSAMYLCASSFGGGSDEQYFGPGTRLTVT.

The chain recombines TRBV4-3 with TRBJ2-2, with 7 bases aligning to TRBD1. Germline CDR1 LGHNA, CDR2 YSLEER. The CDR3 covers 14 residues. Losses at the gene ends were 0 bases for V and 6 bases for J; bases not matched to a gene: 1. CDR3 in DNA: TGCGCCAGCAGCCAAGATAGGGGGCCCGGGGAGCTGTTTTTT. Protein sequence: CASSQDRGPGELFF.

The chain recombines TRBV7-3 with TRBJ2-5; no firm D call. V lost 5 bases and J 7 bases, leaving 14 bases between the germline ends. Germline CDR1 is SGHTA and CDR2 is FQGTGA. This CDR3 has 13 amino acids. As DNA, the CDR3 is TGTGCCAGCAGCGCCGACAACGTCGGGACCCAGTACTTC. Its protein product is CASSADNVGTQYF.

The chain has TRBV29-1 and TRBJ2-1; D is unresolved. Germline values: CDR1 SQVTM, CDR2 ANQGSEA. This CDR3 has 16 residues. The ends were cut back, 0 bases at V and 4 bases at J, with 16 bases in the middle. CDR3 sequence: CSVEEWAYTTYNEQFF. CDR3 nucleotides: TGCAGCGTTGAAGAATGGGCCTACACCACGTACAATGAGCAGTTCTTC.

The chain carries TRBV2 and TRBJ2-5, with 7 bases identical to TRBD2. The CDR3 covers 11 residues. Per the germline V gene, CDR1 is SNHLY and CDR2 is FYNNEI. Trimming took 7 bases from V and 5 from J; bases not matched to a gene: 1. The CDR3 bases are TGTGCCAGCACCGGGGGGGAGACCCAGTACTTC. This translates into CASTGGETQYF. Variable domain in full (rest from reference TRBV2 and TRBJ2-5): EPEVTQTPSHQVTQMGQEVILRCVPISNHLYFYWYRQILGQKVEFLVSFYNNEISEKSEIFDDQFSVERPDGSNFTLKIRSTKLEDSAMYFCASTGGETQYFGPGTRLLVL.

The J gene is TRBJ1-2, the V gene TRBV12-5; TRBD1 matches at 8 bases. This CDR3 contains 13 residues. Germline V gene sequence: CDR1 LGHNT, CDR2 FRNRAP. Trimming removed 3 bases from V and 8 bases from J; junction bases left unmatched: 5. The CDR3 loop reads CASGFGTGGGYTF. As DNA, the CDR3 is TGTGCTAGTGGTTTCGGGACAGGAGGGGGCTACACCTTC.